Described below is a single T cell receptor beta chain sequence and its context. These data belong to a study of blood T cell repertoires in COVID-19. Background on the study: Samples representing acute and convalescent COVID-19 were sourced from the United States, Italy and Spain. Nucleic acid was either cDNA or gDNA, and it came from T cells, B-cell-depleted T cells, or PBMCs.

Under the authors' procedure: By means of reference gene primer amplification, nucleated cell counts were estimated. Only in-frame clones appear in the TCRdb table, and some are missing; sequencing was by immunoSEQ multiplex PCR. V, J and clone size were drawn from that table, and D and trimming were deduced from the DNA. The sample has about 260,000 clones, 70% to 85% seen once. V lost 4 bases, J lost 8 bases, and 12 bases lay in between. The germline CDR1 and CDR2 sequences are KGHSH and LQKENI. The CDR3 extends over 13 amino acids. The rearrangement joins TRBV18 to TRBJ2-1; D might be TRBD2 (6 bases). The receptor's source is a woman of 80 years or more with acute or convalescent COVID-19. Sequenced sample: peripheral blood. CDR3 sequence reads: CASSRTIGDEQFF. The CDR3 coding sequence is TGTGCCAGCTCACGGACTATCGGCGATGAGCAGTTCTTC.